What follows are 22 T cell receptor beta chains derived from one specimen sequenced in a study of cytomegalovirus exposure and HLA in healthy donors. Primers included in the PCR were 60 Vbeta and 13 Jbeta primers. Only in-frame clones appear in the TCRdb table, and some are missing; sequencing was by immunoSEQ multiplex PCR. The sample carries over 100,000 clones, about three fifths recorded once. The sample comprised PBMCs. The receptors were gathered from a human donor in good health.

The CDR3 DNA reads TGTGCCAGCAGCTTCGGGTTTTATCAGCCCCAGCATTTT. This sequence encodes CASSFGFYQPQHF. The chain joins TRBV11-2 to TRBJ1-5, with no clear D. The CDR3 runs 13 residues. Trimming stripped 3 bases from V and 5 bases from J, with 8 bases between. CDR1 SGHAT and CDR2 FQNNGV come from the germline V gene.

There are a few counts of this clone. The chain is built from TRBV25-1 and TRBJ2-5; 7 nucleotides align to TRBD1. With 6 bases clipped from V and 2 bases from J, the junction kept 9 bases outside the gene matches. Per germline, CDR1 MGHDK and CDR2 SYGVNS. The CDR3 is 15 amino acids. The CDR3 sequence: CASSPGQGVQETQYF. The CDR3 DNA sequence: TGTGCCAGCAGCCCGGGGCAGGGGGTTCAAGAGACCCAGTACTTC.

The chain uses TRBV6-6 and TRBJ1-1; 7 bases are shared with TRBD1. The CDR3 consists of 14 residues. Germline V gene data show CDR1 as MNHNY and CDR2 as SVGAGI (reference sequence). The junction had 1 base not matched to a gene; V was cut back by 2 bases and J by 1 base. CDR3 in amino acids: CASSYGTANTEAFF. As DNA, the CDR3 is TGTGCCAGCAGTTACGGGACAGCGAACACTGAAGCTTTCTTT.

This clone has just a few counts. The chain couples TRBV30 to TRBJ1-5, with D perhaps TRBD1 (5 bases). V lost 1 base to trimming and J lost 0 bases, with 16 bases between them. The CDR3 is 17 amino acids. Germline V CDR1 and CDR2: GTSNPN, SVGIG (reference sequence). CDR3 sequence: CAWSASRGPYSNQPQHF. In DNA, the CDR3 is TGTGCCTGGAGTGCCAGTAGGGGCCCGTATAGCAATCAGCCCCAGCATTTT.

V usage is TRBV2 and J usage is TRBJ2-6; a weak D match, TRBD1 (5 bases). The V and J ends lost 8 bases and 2 bases respectively, with 13 bases between them. Germline lookup yields CDR1 SNHLY and CDR2 FYNNEI. The CDR3 consists of 15 residues. In DNA, the CDR3 is TGTGCCAGCGTTCGGGCGACAGCTGGGGCCAACGTCCTGACTTTC. Protein sequence: CASVRATAGANVLTF.

This chain links TRBV29-1 with TRBJ2-7; 12 positions match TRBD2. The CDR3 has 12 amino acids. The trim removed 6 bases at V and 6 bases at J, leaving 3 bases unmatched. Germline V gives CDR1 SQVTM, CDR2 ANQGSEA. The CDR3 region has the DNA TGCAGCGTGGGACTAGCGGGTTTCGAGCAGTACTTC. Residues: CSVGLAGFEQYF.

In regard to this clone: Mismatch with germline at one junction end may stem from a read error. The genes are TRBV6-5 and TRBJ1-2; unclear D gene. The CDR3 is 12 amino acids. Germline CDR1 MNHEY, CDR2 SVGAGI. CDR3 DNA sequence: TGTGCCAGCAGTTCCCGGGTAACTGGCCACACCTTC. Translation gives CASSSRVTGHTF.

This clone has only a few counts. The rearrangement joins TRBV4-1 to TRBJ1-1, with no clear D. Germline assignment: CDR1 MGHRA and CDR2 YSYEKL. With 0 bases removed from V and 0 bases from J, the gap between germline ends came to 5 bases. This CDR3 contains 14 residues. The CDR3 DNA is TGCGCCAGCAGCCAAGAGCAGATGAACACTGAAGCTTTCTTT. Its translation: CASSQEQMNTEAFF.

The sample holds a few counts of this clone. The chain joins TRBV9 to TRBJ2-5; D perhaps matches TRBD1 (6 bases). Trimming removed 3 bases at V and 2 bases at J, with 11 bases between. The germline gives CDR1 SGDLS, CDR2 YYNGEE. This CDR3 spans 14 amino acids. The CDR3 DNA reads as TGTGCCAGCAGCGAAGGGGGATATCAAGAGACCCAGTACTTC. This codes for CASSEGGYQETQYF.

V usage is TRBV5-4 and J usage is TRBJ1-1, with no clear D. V was trimmed by 4 bases and J by 4 bases, leaving 8 bases between them. This CDR3 contains 12 residues. Germline V gives CDR1 SGHNT, CDR2 YYREEE (reference sequence). The CDR3 DNA follows: TGTGCCAGCAGCGCGTATTCCACTGAAGCTTTCTTT. Amino acids: CASSAYSTEAFF.

This clone was seen a few times. The chain uses TRBV18 and TRBJ2-1, with TRBD2 matching 11 bases. CDR1 and CDR2 (germline): KGHSH, LQKENI. V was clipped by 3 bases and J by 2 bases; unmatched bases: 6. This CDR3 has 17 residues. In nucleotides, the CDR3 is TGTGCCAGCTCACCCCCCATAGCGGGAGGGACCTACAATGAGCAGTTCTTC. As protein: CASSPPIAGGTYNEQFF.

The chain joins TRBV28 to TRBJ2-5, with 9 bases that match TRBD1. Germline V gene sequence: CDR1 MDHEN, CDR2 SYDVKM. The CDR3 covers 16 residues. V was clipped by 3 bases and J by 5 bases; unmatched bases: 10. The CDR3 protein is CASSLAGTGRGETQYF. Here the CDR3 DNA reads TGTGCCAGCAGTTTGGCCGGGACAGGGAGGGGGGAGACCCAGTACTTC.

The gene calls are TRBV6-1 and TRBJ2-6, with TRBD2 as a possible D gene (6 bases). V lost 3 bases, J lost 4 bases, and 13 bases lay in between. The V gene's germline CDR1 is MNHNS and CDR2 SASEGT. The CDR3 is 16 residues long. CDR3: CASSEEGMRGANVLTF. The CDR3 coding sequence is TGTGCCAGCAGTGAGGAGGGGATGCGGGGGGCCAACGTCCTGACTTTC.

The chain couples TRBV14 to TRBJ2-2, with TRBD1 as a possible D gene (6 bases). Germline V gene sequence: CDR1 SGHDN, CDR2 FVKESK. Trimming left V 4 bases short and J 3 bases short, with 15 bases between. The CDR3 is made up of 16 amino acids. DNA for the CDR3: TGTGCCAGCAGCCGAGGTAACAGGGTGGACACCGGGGAGCTGTTTTTT. This gives the protein CASSRGNRVDTGELFF. Together with reference TRBV14 and TRBJ2-2, the CDR3 gives the full variable domain: EAGVTQFPSHSVIEKGQTVTLRCDPISGHDNLYWYRRVMGKEIKFLLHFVKESKQDESGMPNNRFLAERTGGTYSTLKVQPAELEDSGVYFCASSRGNRVDTGELFFGEGSRLTVL.

This sequence joins TRBV15 and TRBJ2-1, with D hard to call. The ends were cut back, 1 base at V and 2 bases at J, with 9 bases in the middle. Germline values: CDR1 LNHNV, CDR2 YYDKDF (reference sequence). The CDR3 sequence is 15 residues long. The CDR3: CATSRVESAYNEQFF. DNA of the CDR3: TGTGCCACCAGCAGAGTGGAAAGCGCCTACAATGAGCAGTTCTTC.

This clone was counted between two and nine times. The chain joins TRBV29-1 to TRBJ2-7; tentatively, D is TRBD2 (5 bases). The CDR3 loop spans 12 amino acids. Germline assignment: CDR1 SQVTM and CDR2 ANQGSEA. V was pared by 7 bases and J by 0 bases, with 10 bases between. The CDR3 sequence is CSGLGLSYEQYF. For the CDR3, the DNA is TGCAGCGGTCTCGGACTCTCCTACGAGCAGTACTTC.

In DNA, the CDR3 is TGCAGCGTTTGGATGCCAGGGTACGAGCAGTACTTC. Translating gives CSVWMPGYEQYF. The chain carries TRBV29-1 and TRBJ2-7; possible D gene TRBD1, 5 bases. Germline V gene sequence: CDR1 SQVTM, CDR2 ANQGSEA. This CDR3 comprises 12 residues. The V end lost 5 bases, the J end lost 4 bases, and 12 bases lay between the germline ends.

The chain carries TRBV10-3 and TRBJ2-3; 9 positions agree with TRBD2. In germline, CDR1 is ENHRY, CDR2 SYGVKD. The CDR3 is made up of 15 amino acids. V trimming: 7 bases; J trimming: 6 bases; junction bases outside the gene matches: 11. CDR3: CAINPMGLAGDTQYF. DNA for the CDR3: TGTGCCATCAACCCCATGGGACTAGCAGGGGATACGCAGTATTTT.

The CDR3 sequence: CASPSRGISGNTIYF. CDR3 DNA sequence: TGTGCCAGCCCTTCAAGGGGGATTTCTGGAAACACCATATATTTT. The V and J genes are TRBV19 and TRBJ1-3; a possible D gene is TRBD1 (6 bases). The CDR3 extends over 15 amino acids. CDR1 is LNHDA, CDR2 SQIVND, per germline (reference sequence). The V and J ends lost 9 bases and 1 base respectively, with 16 bases between them.

The V gene is TRBV28, the J gene TRBJ2-3, with a tentative D call TRBD1 (5 bases). V shed 5 bases and J shed 2 bases, with 11 bases lying between them. Per the germline V gene, CDR1 is MDHEN and CDR2 is SYDVKM. There are 14 residues in the CDR3. The CDR3 DNA is TGTGCCAGCAGTCTTACAGGTGTCACAGATACGCAGTATTTT. This sequence encodes CASSLTGVTDTQYF.

This clone has a handful of counts. V usage is TRBV7-2 and J usage is TRBJ2-3, with no clear D. Between the trimmed V and J ends, which lost 2 bases and 0 bases, there was a span of 9 bases. This CDR3 spans 15 amino acids. Germline CDR1 reads SGHTA; CDR2 reads FQGNSA. In nucleotides, the CDR3 is TGTGCCAGCAGCTTAATCACCGAGAGCACAGATACGCAGTATTTT. Translated: CASSLITESTDTQYF.

This clone was seen a few times. This chain uses TRBV10-1 with TRBJ2-2, with 9 bases matching TRBD2. The CDR3 loop spans 16 amino acids. V shed 6 bases and J 3 bases; nucleotides not matched to a gene: 8. Germline V lookup: CDR1 WNHNN, CDR2 SYGVQD (reference sequence). The CDR3 bases are TGCGCCAGCAGCCATACTAGCGGGCCATACACCGGGGAGCTGTTTTTT. Protein product: CASSHTSGPYTGELFF.